A single sample gave rise to the 21 T cell receptor beta chains below, sequenced in a study of CD8 T cells in ankylosing spondylitis. Study conclusions and caveats: Characteristic, it appeared, of ankylosing spondylitis blood was a TCR beta motif of eight highly homologous variants.

No antigens are known for them. TCRdb recomputed calls from the 5' RACE reads with MiXCR, one row per CDR3 protein. The table records 220,000 or so distinct CDR3 sequences, about 16% of them present only once. Source material: blood, either unsorted or a sorted T cell fraction (not recorded which). Receptors originate from a male donor with ankylosing spondylitis.

The chain uses TRBV5-6 and TRBJ2-5, with 10 nucleotides matching TRBD2. Germline loops: CDR1 SGHDT, CDR2 YYEEEE. Trimming at V came to 3 bases and at J to 2 bases, leaving 1 base not matched to a gene. The CDR3 loop spans 14 amino acids. CDR3 sequence: CASSWGLAQETQYF. The CDR3 region has the DNA TGTGCCAGCAGCTGGGGACTAGCGCAAGAGACCCAGTACTTC.

The V and J genes are TRBV6-2 or TRBV6-3 and TRBJ1-5; no clear D gene. The V and J ends lost 3 bases and 3 bases respectively, with 6 bases between them. The CDR3 runs to 13 residues. The germline CDR1 and CDR2 sequences are MNHEY and SVGEGT. This CDR3 reads CASSYSDNQPQHF. CDR3 DNA sequence: TGTGCCAGCAGTTATAGTGACAATCAGCCCCAGCATTTT.

This chain connects TRBV11-2 to TRBJ1-2; no firm D call. This CDR3 region has 14 residues. V lost 5 bases, J lost 6 bases, and 16 bases lay in between. Germline CDR1 is SGHAT and CDR2 is FQNNGV. The CDR3 bases are TGTGCCAGCAGCCTAACGGGGTCGGTCGATGGCTACACCTTC. As protein: CASSLTGSVDGYTF.

This clonotype was observed a handful of times. The rearrangement links TRBV11-1 to TRBJ2-1; 14 nucleotides agree with TRBD2. V shed 6 bases, J shed 1 base, and the junction held 11 bases outside the gene matches. Germline V gene sequence: CDR1 SGHAT, CDR2 FQDESV (reference sequence). CDR3 size: 19 residues. CDR3 amino acids: CASSSTGTSGSLSYNEQFF. CDR3 coding DNA: TGTGCCAGCAGTTCGACCGGGACTAGCGGGAGCCTTTCCTACAATGAGCAGTTCTTC.

The rearrangement uses TRBV18 and TRBJ2-1; 8 bases map to TRBD2. This CDR3 contains 17 residues. The trim removed 3 bases at V and 8 bases at J, leaving 15 bases unmatched. Germline V CDR1 and CDR2: KGHSH, LQKENI. CDR3: CASSPPEVSGSGYEQFF. The CDR3 region has the DNA TGTGCCAGCTCACCCCCAGAGGTGAGCGGGAGTGGCTATGAGCAGTTCTTC.

This clonotype was picked up many times. The genes are TRBV20-1 and TRBJ2-1; 7 bases align to TRBD2. CDR1 DFQATT and CDR2 SNEGSKA come from the germline V gene (reference sequence). V was clipped by 2 bases and J by 3 bases; unmatched bases: 7. CDR3 size: 15 residues. This CDR3 is CSARFSTSHYNEQFF. The CDR3, as DNA: TGCAGTGCTAGATTCTCGACTAGCCACTACAATGAGCAGTTCTTC.

This clonotype was picked up a small number of times. The CDR3 DNA reads TGCAGTGCGCCGAACCAGGGCGCTGGGGCCAACGTCCTGACTTTC. It is translated as CSAPNQGAGANVLTF. The chain is built from TRBV20-1 and TRBJ2-6, with D perhaps matching TRBD1 (5 bases). The length of the CDR3 is 15 residues. Deletions cut 6 bases from V and 2 bases from J, with 14 bases between. Germline values: CDR1 DFQATT, CDR2 SNEGSKA (reference sequence).

V usage is TRBV6-2 or TRBV6-3 and J usage is TRBJ2-7; D may be TRBD1 or TRBD2 (5 bases each). CDR3 size: 14 residues. V shed 2 bases and J shed 5 bases, with 13 bases lying between them. Germline assignment: CDR1 MNHEY and CDR2 SVGEGT. Here the CDR3 reads CASSYNERGDEQYF. CDR3 bases: TGTGCCAGCAGTTACAACGAAAGAGGGGACGAGCAGTACTTC.

This clonotype was observed a few times. The chain couples TRBV6-5 to TRBJ1-2; D is uncertain. There are 13 residues in the CDR3. Germline V CDR1 and CDR2: MNHEY, SVGAGI. V lost 4 bases and J 4 bases, leaving 10 bases between the germline ends. The CDR3 spells CASSFRTSYGYTF. The CDR3 nucleotides are TGTGCCAGCAGTTTCAGGACCTCCTATGGCTACACCTTC.

This clonotype turned up a few times. This chain links TRBV28 with TRBJ2-1; D may match TRBD1 or TRBD2 (5 bases each). CDR3 size: 17 residues. The germline gives CDR1 MDHEN, CDR2 SYDVKM. The V end was cut by 6 bases, the J end by 0 bases, with 18 bases between. CDR3 nucleotide sequence: TGTGCCAGCAGCCGAGGGGCCATCCAGAGCTCCTACAATGAGCAGTTCTTC. Protein sequence: CASSRGAIQSSYNEQFF.

Only a few counts were recorded for this clonotype. This chain links TRBV27 with TRBJ1-1; D is unclear. Trimming stripped 3 bases from V and 1 base from J, with 6 bases between. Germline lookup yields CDR1 MNHEY and CDR2 SMNVEV (reference sequence). This CDR3 has 13 amino acids. CDR3 DNA sequence: TGTGCCAGCAGTTTTCTTCGGAACACTGAAGCTTTCTTT. Translated: CASSFLRNTEAFF.

The rearrangement links TRBV5-6 to TRBJ1-4, with 7 bases that match TRBD1. The CDR3 covers 14 residues. J lost 3 bases, V lost 3 bases, and 2 bases had no gene match. The germline gives CDR1 SGHDT, CDR2 YYEEEE. The CDR3 loop reads CASSSTGSNEKLFF. In DNA form, the CDR3 reads TGTGCCAGCAGCTCGACAGGGTCTAATGAAAAACTGTTTTTT.

This clonotype was observed a few times. The genes are TRBV11-2 and TRBJ1-3; D not resolved. From germline, CDR1 is SGHAT and CDR2 FQNNGV. The CDR3 runs to 17 residues. Trimming removed 0 bases at V and 4 bases at J, with 16 bases between. CDR3 bases: TGTGCCAGCAGCTTAGATCTTGGCAAAAAAACCGGAAACACCATATATTTT. It codes for CASSLDLGKKTGNTIYF.

The CDR3 DNA follows: TGTGCCAGCAGCCTTGGGACAGATACAGATACGCAGTATTTT. It encodes CASSLGTDTDTQYF. The genes are TRBV3-1 and TRBJ2-3, with 7 nucleotides matching TRBD1. CDR1 LGHDT and CDR2 YNNKEL come from the germline V gene (reference sequence). The CDR3 is 14 amino acids. Trimming removed 4 bases from V and 3 bases from J; junction bases left unmatched: 4.

Only a few counts were recorded for this clonotype. The chain uses TRBV29-1 and TRBJ2-3; 9 bases are shared with TRBD1. CDR3 size: 13 residues. V shed 4 bases, J shed 3 bases, and the junction held 2 bases outside the gene matches. CDR1 SQVTM and CDR2 ANQGSEA come from the germline V gene. CDR3 in amino acids: CSVGQGETDTQYF. In DNA form, the CDR3 reads TGCAGCGTTGGACAGGGGGAAACAGATACGCAGTATTTT.

The chain uses TRBV18 and TRBJ2-7; no firm D call. The CDR3 extends over 13 amino acids. CDR1 is KGHSH and CDR2 is LQKENI in the germline V gene. Trimming pared 2 bases from V and 4 bases from J, leaving 9 bases between. Written as DNA, the CDR3 is TGTGCCAGCTCACCATGGCAAGGGTACGAGCAGTACTTC. Translation: CASSPWQGYEQYF.

The chain employs TRBV7-8 and TRBJ1-2; D is unresolved. The CDR3 totals 11 residues. CDR1 and CDR2 from the germline V gene are SGHVS and FQNEAQ. Trimming shortened V by 4 bases and J by 8 bases, and 8 bases separated the two germline ends. The CDR3 coding sequence is TGTGCCAGCAGCTCCCTTTGGGGCTACACCTTC. Its protein is CASSSLWGYTF.

This clonotype occurred a few times. The gene calls are TRBV20-1 and TRBJ2-7, with 9 bases lining up with TRBD1. V was pared by 3 bases and J by 0 bases, with 6 bases of the junction left unmatched. CDR1 and CDR2 (germline): DFQATT, SNEGSKA (reference sequence). CDR3 length: 15 residues. The CDR3 here is CSARDTGGGSYEQYF. The CDR3 coding sequence is TGCAGTGCTAGGGACACAGGGGGCGGCTCCTACGAGCAGTACTTC.

In this sample, this clonotype turned up a few times. The chain employs TRBV20-1 and TRBJ2-7; tentative D call: TRBD2 (6 bases). The CDR3 consists of 15 residues. Trimming removed 0 bases at V and 3 bases at J, with 15 bases between. Germline values: CDR1 DFQATT, CDR2 SNEGSKA (reference sequence). This chain's CDR3 is CSARDYGGGVYEQYF. In nucleotides, the CDR3 is TGCAGTGCTAGAGATTATGGGGGAGGTGTCTACGAGCAGTACTTC.

This clonotype appeared a few times. V and J are TRBV5-1 and TRBJ2-1; D is tentatively TRBD1 or TRBD2 (5 bases each). The CDR3 extends over 17 amino acids. The V gene lost 0 bases and the J gene lost 4 bases, with 17 bases spanning the gap. CDR1 is SGHRS, CDR2 YFSETQ, per germline. The CDR3 sequence: CASSLEVAPRGYNEQFF. The CDR3 DNA is TGCGCCAGCAGCTTGGAGGTAGCGCCAAGGGGTTACAATGAGCAGTTCTTC.

The chain is built from TRBV14 and TRBJ1-6; 7 bases align to TRBD1. The CDR3 has 17 residues. The V gene end was trimmed by 4 bases and the J gene end by 8 bases; junction bases not matched to a gene: 14. Germline CDR1 reads SGHDN; CDR2 reads FVKESK. The CDR3 is CASSPSTPDRVHSPLHF. The CDR3 DNA follows: TGTGCCAGCAGCCCATCGACCCCCGACAGGGTGCATTCACCCCTCCACTTT.